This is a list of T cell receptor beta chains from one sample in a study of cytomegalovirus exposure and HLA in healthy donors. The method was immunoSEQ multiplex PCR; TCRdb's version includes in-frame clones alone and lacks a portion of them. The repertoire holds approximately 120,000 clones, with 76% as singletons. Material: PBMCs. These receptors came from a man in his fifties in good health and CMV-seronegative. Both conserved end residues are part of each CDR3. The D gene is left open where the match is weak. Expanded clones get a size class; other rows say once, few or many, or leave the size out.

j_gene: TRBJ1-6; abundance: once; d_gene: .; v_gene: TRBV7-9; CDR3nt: TGTGCCAGCAGCTTGGGGCCGGTTAATTCACCCCTCCACTTT; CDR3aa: CASSLGPVNSPLHF
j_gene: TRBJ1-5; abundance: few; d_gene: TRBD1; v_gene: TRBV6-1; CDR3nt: TGTGCCATTGACAGGGCTCTGAGTCAGCCCCAGCATTTT; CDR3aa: CAIDRALSQPQHF
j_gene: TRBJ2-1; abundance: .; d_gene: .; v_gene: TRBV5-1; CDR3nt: TGCGCCAGCAGCTTACAGGGTCCGGAGTACAATGAGCAGTTCTTC; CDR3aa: CASSLQGPEYNEQFF
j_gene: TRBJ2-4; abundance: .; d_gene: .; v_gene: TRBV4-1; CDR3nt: TGCGCCAGCAGCCCTCTGCCCAGGGCCCTAAACATTCAGTACTTC; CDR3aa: CASSPLPRALNIQYF
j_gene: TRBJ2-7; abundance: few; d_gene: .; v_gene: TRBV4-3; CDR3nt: TGCGCCAGCAGCCAAGATCGGGTTGGGGGGGAGCAGTACTTC; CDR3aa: CASSQDRVGGEQYF
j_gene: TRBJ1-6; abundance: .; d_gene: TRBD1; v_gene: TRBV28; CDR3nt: TGTGCCAGCAGTTTATGGGCCCCCCCGACAGGGCTGATGGATTCACCCCTCCACTTT; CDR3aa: CASSLWAPPTGLMDSPLHF
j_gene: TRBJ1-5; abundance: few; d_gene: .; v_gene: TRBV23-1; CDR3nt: TGCGCCAGCAGTAATCCGGGAATCTATACCAATCAGCCCCAGCATTTT; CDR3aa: CASSNPGIYTNQPQHF
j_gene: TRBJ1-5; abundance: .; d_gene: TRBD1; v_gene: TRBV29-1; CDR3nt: TGCAGCGTTCGACAGGGAGTTAATCAGCCCCAGCATTTT; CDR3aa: CSVRQGVNQPQHF
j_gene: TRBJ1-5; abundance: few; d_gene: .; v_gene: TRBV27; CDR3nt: TGTGCCAGCTCCCCCACCGGGGATCGGCAGCCCCAGCATTTT; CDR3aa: CASSPTGDRQPQHF
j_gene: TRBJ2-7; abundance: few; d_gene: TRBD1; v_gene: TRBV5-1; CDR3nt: TGCGCCAGCAGCCCCCCAGGGGGTGGGTACGAGCAGTACTTC; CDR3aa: CASSPPGGGYEQYF
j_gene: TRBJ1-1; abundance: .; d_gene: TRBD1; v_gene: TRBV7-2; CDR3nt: TGTGCCAGCAGCCGCCAGTCAGGGGGCATGGGGGGGCGCGACACTGAAGCTTTCTTT; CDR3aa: CASSRQSGGMGGRDTEAFF
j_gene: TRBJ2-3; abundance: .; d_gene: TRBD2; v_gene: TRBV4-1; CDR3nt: TGCGCCAGCAGCCAAAGACTAGCGGGGGGTAAGACAGATACGCAGTATTTT; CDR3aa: CASSQRLAGGKTDTQYF
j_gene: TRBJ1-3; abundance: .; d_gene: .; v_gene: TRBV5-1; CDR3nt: TGCGCCAGCTCCCAGGGGAGTTCCATCTCTGGAAACACCATATATTTT; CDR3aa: CASSQGSSISGNTIYF
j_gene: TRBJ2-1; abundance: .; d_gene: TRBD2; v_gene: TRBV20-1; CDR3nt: TGCAGTGCTAGAGCGAGCGGGGGATGGTTCTTC; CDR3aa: CSARASGGWFF
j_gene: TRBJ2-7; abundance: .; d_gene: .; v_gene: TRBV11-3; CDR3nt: TGTGCCAGCAGCAACTCGGACAGAACCTACGAGCAGTACTTC; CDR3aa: CASSNSDRTYEQYF
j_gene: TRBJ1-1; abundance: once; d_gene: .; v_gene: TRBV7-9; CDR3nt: TGTTCCAGCAGCTTACACAGTCTGAACACTGAAGCTTTCTTT; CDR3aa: CSSSLHSLNTEAFF
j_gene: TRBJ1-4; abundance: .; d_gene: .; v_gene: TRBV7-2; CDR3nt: TGTGCCAGCAGCACCCAGTTGGCCTCGGGGGAAAAACTGTTTTTT; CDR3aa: CASSTQLASGEKLFF
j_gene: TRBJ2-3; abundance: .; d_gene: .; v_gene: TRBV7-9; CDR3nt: TGTGCCAGCAGCTCCTGGGGCCAGGCAGATACGCAGTATTTT; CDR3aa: CASSSWGQADTQYF
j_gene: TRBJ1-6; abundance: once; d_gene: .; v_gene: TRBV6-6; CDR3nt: TGTGCCAGCAGGCGCCTTGATGCACCCCTCCACTTT; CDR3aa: CASRRLDAPLHF
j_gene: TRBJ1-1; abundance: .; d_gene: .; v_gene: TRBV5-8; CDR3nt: TGTGCCAGCAGCTATCCGGGTTTGAACACTGAAGCTTTCTTT; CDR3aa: CASSYPGLNTEAFF
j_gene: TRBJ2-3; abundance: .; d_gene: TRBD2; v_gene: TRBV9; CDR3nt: TGTGCCAGCAGCGATAGCGGGGGTGACACAGATACGCAGTATTTT; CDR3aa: CASSDSGGDTDTQYF
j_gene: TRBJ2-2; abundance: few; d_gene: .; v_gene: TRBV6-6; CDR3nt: TGTGCCAGCAGCGAGAACAGTGACACCGGGGAGCTGTTTTTT; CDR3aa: CASSENSDTGELFF
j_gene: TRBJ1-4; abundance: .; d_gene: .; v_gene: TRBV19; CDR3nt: TGTGCCAGCGCGCCTTCTGACCTACTAAATGAAAAACTGTTTTTT; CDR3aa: CASAPSDLLNEKLFF
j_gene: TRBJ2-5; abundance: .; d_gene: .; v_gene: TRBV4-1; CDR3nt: TGCGCCAGCAGCCAAGATCAGGAAGAGACCCAGTACTTC; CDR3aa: CASSQDQEETQYF
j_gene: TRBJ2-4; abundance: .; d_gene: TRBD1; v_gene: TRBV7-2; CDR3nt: TGTGCCAGCAGCTTGGACAGGCTAGCCAAAAACATTCAGTACTTC; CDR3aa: CASSLDRLAKNIQYF
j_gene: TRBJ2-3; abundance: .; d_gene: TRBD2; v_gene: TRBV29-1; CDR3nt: TGCAGCGTTGAAAAGGCCCCCTCCCGCGGGGGGGGATACACAGATACGCAGTATTTT; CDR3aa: CSVEKAPSRGGGYTDTQYF
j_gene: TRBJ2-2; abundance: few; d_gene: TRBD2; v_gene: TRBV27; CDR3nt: TGTGCCAGCAGTCCGATTAGCGGGGGGGCGTACACCGGGGAGCTGTTTTTT; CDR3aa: CASSPISGGAYTGELFF
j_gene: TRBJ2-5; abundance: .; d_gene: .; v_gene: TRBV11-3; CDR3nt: TGTGCCAGCAGCTTAGGAGCCAGGGCCCAAGAGACCCAGTACTTC; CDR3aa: CASSLGARAQETQYF
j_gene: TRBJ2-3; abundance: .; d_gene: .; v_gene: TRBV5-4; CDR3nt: TGTGCCAGCAGCGGTGAGGGCGGTACGCAGTATTTT; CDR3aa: CASSGEGGTQYF
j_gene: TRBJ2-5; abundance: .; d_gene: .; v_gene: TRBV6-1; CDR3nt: TGTGCCAGCAGTTCCAGACAGGCGGCCCAAGAGACCCAGTACTTC; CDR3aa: CASSSRQAAQETQYF
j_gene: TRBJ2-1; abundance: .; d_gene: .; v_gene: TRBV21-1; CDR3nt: TGTGCCAGCAGCAGGCGACTAGCGGGGAAGGATGAGCAGTTCTTC; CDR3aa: CASSRRLAGKDEQFF
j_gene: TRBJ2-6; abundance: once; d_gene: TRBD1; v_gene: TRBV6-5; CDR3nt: TGTGCCAGCAGCGACAGGGCCGGGGCCAACGTCCTGACTTTC; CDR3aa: CASSDRAGANVLTF